This T cell receptor (beta chain) stems from a study of T cells in Graves' hyperthyroidism and ophthalmopathy. There are 14 residues in the CDR3. The germline V gene encodes CDR1 ENHRY and CDR2 SYGVKD. This clonotype was recorded a few times. The patients, who ranged from 18 to 65 in age, presented with newly diagnosed hyperthyroidism lasting under 2 months. RNA transcripts served as the template for amplifying TCR beta CDR3 regions. The HTBI primer set was used in a first-round RT-PCR of the TCR CDR3. MiXCR, applied by TCRdb to the multiplex PCR reads, yields one record per CDR3 protein. In the table there are around 700,000 distinct CDR3 sequences, 35% of which are singletons.

Sequenced input: blood. The clonotype comes from a woman aged 40 to 50 with Graves' hyperthyroidism. This chain joins TRBV10-3 and TRBJ2-7; D possibly uses TRBD1 or TRBD2 (5 bases each). The J call could be wrong; TRBJ2-1 is a better fit for the DNA end. CDR3 coding DNA: TGTGCCATCAGCGAAAGGATGCTTGGGGGTGAGCAGTTCTTC. It specifies CAISERMLGGEQFF.